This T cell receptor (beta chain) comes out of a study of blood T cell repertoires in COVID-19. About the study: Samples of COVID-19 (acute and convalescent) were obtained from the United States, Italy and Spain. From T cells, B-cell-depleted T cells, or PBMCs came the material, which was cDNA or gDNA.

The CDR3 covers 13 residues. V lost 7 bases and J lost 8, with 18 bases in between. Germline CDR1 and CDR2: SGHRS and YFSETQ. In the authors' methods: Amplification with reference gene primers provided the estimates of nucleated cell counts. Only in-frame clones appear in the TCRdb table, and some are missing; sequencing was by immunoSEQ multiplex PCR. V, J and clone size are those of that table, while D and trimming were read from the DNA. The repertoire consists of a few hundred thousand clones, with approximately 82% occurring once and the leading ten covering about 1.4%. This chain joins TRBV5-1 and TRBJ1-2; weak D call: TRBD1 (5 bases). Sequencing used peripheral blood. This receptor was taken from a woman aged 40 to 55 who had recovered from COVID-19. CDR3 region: CASFAWEGQGYTF. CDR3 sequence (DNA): TGCGCCAGCTTTGCGTGGGAGGGGCAAGGCTACACCTTC.